The 30 T cell receptor beta chains below come from one sample, sequenced in a study of T cell repertoires in cytomegalovirus infection. Antigens for these TCRs are unknown. Each CDR3 protein is one row after TCRdb ran MiXCR on the reads. The repertoire includes 640,000 or so distinct CDR3 sequences, around 31% of them detected once, and 18% sits in the top ten. Here the sequenced sample was cultured PBMCs, taken from culture after CMV antigen stimulation. These receptors originate from a human donor in good health (CMV status not recorded). Some clones in this sample may be carry-over from other donors' samples.

This chain joins TRBV7-8 and TRBJ2-1, with 11 bases that match TRBD2. V dropped 5 bases and J dropped 5; count of bases not matched to a gene: 20. The CDR3 has 20 amino acids. Germline CDR1 reads SGHVS; CDR2 reads FQNEAQ. The DNA for the CDR3 is TGTGCCAGCAGCCCAGCCCCGGGCACAACCGGGACTAGCGGAGACAATGAGCAGTTCTTC. As protein: CASSPAPGTTGTSGDNEQFF.

This rearrangement joins TRBV15 to TRBJ2-5; tentatively, D is TRBD1 or TRBD2 (5 bases each). Germline V gives CDR1 LNHNV, CDR2 YYDKDF (reference sequence). CDR3 size: 15 residues. Trimming shortened V by 0 bases and J by 1 base, and 9 bases separated the two germline ends. This CDR3 reads CATSRDPGPQETQYF. The DNA of the CDR3 is TGTGCCACCAGCAGAGATCCGGGACCCCAAGAGACCCAGTACTTC.

V gene TRBV20-1 combines with J gene TRBJ1-1; D call uncertain. Trimming took off 1 base at V and 8 bases at J, with 20 bases between the two ends. There are 15 residues in the CDR3. Germline-derived CDR1 and CDR2 are DFQATT and SNEGSKA (reference sequence). Written as DNA, the CDR3 is TGCAGTGCTAGAGCAGCGGCGTACGAGTTACAAGAAGCTTTCTTT. Residues: CSARAAAYELQEAFF.

This clonotype was counted only a few times. The chain carries TRBV28 and TRBJ2-5, with D possibly being TRBD2 (5 bases). The CDR3 spans 16 residues. Germline assignment: CDR1 MDHEN and CDR2 SYDVKM. V lost 6 bases, J lost 0 bases, and 17 bases lay in between. The CDR3 is CASSPRRGLDQETQYF. The DNA for the CDR3 is TGTGCCAGCAGCCCTCGTCGGGGATTGGACCAAGAGACCCAGTACTTC.

CDR3 DNA: TGTGCCATCAGTGAGCCGCCGGTTGTCACTGAAGCTTTCTTT. This sequence encodes CAISEPPVVTEAFF. The chain carries TRBV10-3 and TRBJ1-1, with no clear D. The germline V and J ends were trimmed by 2 bases and 4 bases, with 11 bases remaining between them. The germline V gene encodes CDR1 ENHRY and CDR2 SYGVKD. The CDR3 is 14 amino acids.

The chain carries TRBV15 and TRBJ2-1, with D unresolved. The CDR3 is 17 residues long. V lost 0 bases and J 4 bases, leaving 16 bases between the germline ends. Germline values: CDR1 LNHNV, CDR2 YYDKDF (reference sequence). The CDR3: CATSRDSQALTYNEQFF. DNA for the CDR3: TGTGCCACCAGCAGAGATTCTCAGGCCCTGACATACAATGAGCAGTTCTTC.

This clonotype appeared a few times. This sequence joins TRBV7-9 and TRBJ1-6; D uncertain. The CDR3 totals 14 residues. Trimming pared 4 bases from V and 10 bases from J, leaving 14 bases between. The germline V gene has CDR1 SEHNR and CDR2 FQNEAQ (reference sequence). The CDR3 nucleotides read TGTGCCAGCAGCTCCCTCCTGGCAGGCTCACCCCTCCACTTT. Amino acid sequence: CASSSLLAGSPLHF.

This clonotype was observed a few times. The chain has TRBV12-5 and TRBJ2-1; D is ambiguous. Deletions cut 3 bases from V and 0 bases from J, with 9 bases between. CDR3 length: 15 amino acids. Germline V gene lookup returns CDR1 LGHNT and CDR2 FRNRAP. For the CDR3, the DNA is TGTGCTAGTGGTTTCGACGCCCCCTCCTACAATGAGCAGTTCTTC. It yields the protein CASGFDAPSYNEQFF.

The V gene is TRBV2, the J gene TRBJ1-5; 9 bases are a match to TRBD1. Germline lookup yields CDR1 SNHLY and CDR2 FYNNEI. The length of the CDR3 is 17 residues. V lost 1 base, J lost 7 bases, and 11 bases stayed unmatched. Here the CDR3 reads CASSEVLDRGTGQPQHF. Written as DNA, the CDR3 is TGTGCCAGCAGTGAAGTGCTAGACAGGGGGACCGGGCAGCCCCAGCATTTT.

V and J are TRBV20-1 and TRBJ1-1; a possible D gene is TRBD1 (5 bases). The CDR3 has 17 amino acids. Germline CDR1 reads DFQATT; CDR2 reads SNEGSKA (reference sequence). Trimming cost V 0 bases and J 4 bases, with 21 bases left between them. The CDR3 spells CSARDHLINKGSTEAFF. CDR3 nucleotides: TGCAGTGCTAGAGATCATCTGATAAATAAGGGGTCCACTGAAGCTTTCTTT.

V and J are TRBV10-3 and TRBJ1-2; tentative D call: TRBD1 (6 bases). The CDR3 has 13 residues. Trimming took 2 bases from V and 2 from J, leaving 6 bases between them. Germline V gene lookup returns CDR1 ENHRY and CDR2 SYGVKD. CDR3 sequence (DNA): TGTGCCATCAGTGAGAGGGGGAACTATGGCTACACCTTC. Residues: CAISERGNYGYTF.

CDR3 DNA: TGTGCCAGCAGCTCCCGGGTGGGCATCTCTGGGGCCAACGTCCTGACTTTC. It encodes CASSSRVGISGANVLTF. The rearrangement uses TRBV12-3 or TRBV12-4 and TRBJ2-6, with D unresolved. This CDR3 region has 17 residues. The V end was cut by 6 bases, the J end by 0 bases, with 15 bases between.

The chain links TRBV6-1 to TRBJ2-3; D remains unclear. CDR1 MNHNS and CDR2 SASEGT come from the germline V gene. The length of the CDR3 is 11 residues. V lost 4 bases and J 8 bases, leaving 7 bases between the germline ends. In DNA, the CDR3 is TGTGCCAGCAGTGCGGCAGCTACGCAGTATTTT. Residues: CASSAAATQYF.

The rearrangement joins TRBV20-1 to TRBJ2-4; no definite D call. The CDR3 is 12 amino acids. Germline V lookup: CDR1 DFQATT, CDR2 SNEGSKA (reference sequence). Trimming took 1 base from V and 5 from J, leaving 6 bases between them. CDR3 bases: TGCAGTGCTAGAGTGGTCGAAAACATTCAGTACTTC. Protein: CSARVVENIQYF.

V and J are TRBV27 and TRBJ1-2; no clear D. The germline V gene encodes CDR1 MNHEY and CDR2 SMNVEV (reference sequence). The CDR3 is 13 amino acids. V lost 3 bases to trimming and J lost 4 bases, with 9 bases between them. The CDR3 DNA reads as TGTGCCAGCAGTTTCGGGCCCACCTATGGCTACACCTTC. Protein sequence: CASSFGPTYGYTF.

The V and J genes are TRBV10-3 and TRBJ1-4; D is undetermined. The CDR3 length is 15 residues. The germline V gene has CDR1 ENHRY and CDR2 SYGVKD. V dropped 0 bases and J dropped 4 bases, with 9 bases sitting between them. In nucleotides, the CDR3 is TGTGCCATCAGTGAGTCCGGGCAGAGTAATGAAAAACTGTTTTTT. It yields the protein CAISESGQSNEKLFF.

V and J are TRBV23-1 and TRBJ1-5; maybe TRBD1 (5 bases). TRBV23-1 qualifies as an ORF whose function is uncertain. Trimming shortened V by 0 bases and J by 1 base, and 7 bases separated the two germline ends. The length of the CDR3 is 15 residues. CDR3 DNA: TGCGCCAGCAGTCAATCTTCAGGGAGCAATCAGCCCCAGCATTTT. The encoded protein is CASSQSSGSNQPQHF.

The sample holds a few counts of this clonotype. The chain is built from TRBV20-1 and TRBJ2-7, with D unresolved. The CDR3 has 15 residues. Germline V CDR1 and CDR2: DFQATT, SNEGSKA (reference sequence). V shed 0 bases and J shed 0 bases, with 12 bases lying between them. This CDR3 is CSARDSFASSYEQYF. The CDR3 coding sequence is TGCAGTGCTAGAGATTCTTTCGCAAGCTCCTACGAGCAGTACTTC.

V gene TRBV11-1 combines with J gene TRBJ2-3; 8 nucleotides line up with TRBD2. CDR1 and CDR2 from the germline V gene are SGHAT and FQDESV (reference sequence). This CDR3 contains 18 residues. The trim removed 0 bases at V and 1 base at J, leaving 9 bases unmatched. CDR3 region: CASSLAETGLVGTDTQYF. The CDR3 DNA reads TGTGCCAGCAGCTTAGCCGAAACGGGACTAGTTGGCACAGATACGCAGTATTTT.

This clonotype was counted at least ten times. The chain is built from TRBV7-9 and TRBJ1-2; D remains unclear. Trimming stripped 3 bases from V and 0 bases from J, with 11 bases between. Per germline, CDR1 SEHNR and CDR2 FQNEAQ (reference sequence). CDR3 length: 15 residues. The CDR3 bases are TGTGCCAGCAGCTTTAGCGTCAGTTCTAACTATGGCTACACCTTC. It is translated as CASSFSVSSNYGYTF.

The rearrangement links TRBV18 to TRBJ2-7, with D hard to call. Germline CDR1 and CDR2: KGHSH and LQKENI. V was shortened by 3 bases and J by 3 bases, with 18 bases between the two germline ends. This CDR3 comprises 16 residues. This chain's CDR3 is CASSPGRQDTNYEQYF. DNA for the CDR3: TGTGCCAGCTCACCGGGCCGGCAAGACACCAACTACGAGCAGTACTTC.

This chain joins TRBV2 and TRBJ1-1; a weak D match, TRBD1 (6 bases). This CDR3 has 14 residues. Trimming removed 2 bases from V and 6 bases from J, with 13 bases in between. The germline CDR1 and CDR2 sequences are SNHLY and FYNNEI. CDR3 residues: CASSEILRGSEAFF. The DNA for the CDR3 is TGTGCCAGCAGTGAAATTTTAAGGGGGTCTGAAGCTTTCTTT.

This chain connects TRBV6-2 or TRBV6-3 to TRBJ1-3, with D unclear. The CDR3 has 18 residues. Germline V gene lookup returns CDR1 MNHEY and CDR2 SVGEGT. V lost 6 bases to trimming and J lost 1 base, with 22 bases between them. The CDR3 bases are TGTGCCAGCAGACGAAGGGTAGGACGACTTAGATCTGGAAACACCATATATTTT. Protein: CASRRRVGRLRSGNTIYF.

V gene TRBV7-6 combines with J gene TRBJ2-1, with TRBD2 identical over 7 bases. This CDR3 contains 14 residues. J lost 7 bases, V lost 1 base, and 4 bases had no gene match. CDR1 SGHVS and CDR2 FNYEAQ come from the germline V gene. CDR3 residues: CASSLGPRGNEQFF. Here the CDR3 DNA reads TGTGCCAGCAGCTTAGGTCCGCGGGGGAATGAGCAGTTCTTC. Looking up the rest from reference TRBV7-6 and TRBJ2-1 gives the full variable domain: GAGVSQSPRYKVTKRGQDVALRCDPISGHVSLYWYRQALGQGPEFLTYFNYEAQQDKSGLPNDRFSAERPEGSISTLTIQRTEQRDSAMYRCASSLGPRGNEQFFGPGTRLTVL.

This clonotype was detected ten times or more. The chain uses TRBV7-2 and TRBJ1-1; D not certain. In germline, CDR1 is SGHTA, CDR2 FQGNSA. The V end was cut by 0 bases, the J end by 3 bases, with 8 bases between. This CDR3 contains 14 residues. CDR3 residues: CASSLAQGYTEAFF. The CDR3 nucleotides read TGTGCCAGCAGCTTAGCCCAAGGGTACACTGAAGCTTTCTTT.

CDR3 in amino acids: CASSSPGQIRYNEQFF. The CDR3 DNA reads TGTGCCAGCAGCTCCCCGGGGCAAATTAGGTACAATGAGCAGTTCTTC. This chain joins TRBV6-2 or TRBV6-3 and TRBJ2-1; the D call may be TRBD1 or TRBD2 (5 bases each). Germline V lookup: CDR1 MNHEY, CDR2 SVGEGT. The CDR3 has 16 residues. The V gene lost 6 bases and the J gene lost 4 bases, with 19 bases spanning the gap.

The J gene is TRBJ2-5, the V gene TRBV11-2; tentatively, D is TRBD2 (6 bases). The V end was cut by 4 bases, the J end by 4 bases, with 16 bases between. Germline values: CDR1 SGHAT, CDR2 FQNNGV. The CDR3 consists of 15 residues. DNA of the CDR3: TGTGCCAGCAGCTCACATCTGGAGGGGAGAGAGACCCAGTACTTC. This codes for CASSSHLEGRETQYF.

The chain links TRBV29-1 to TRBJ1-3, with D unresolved. This CDR3 is built from 11 residues. Trimming took off 4 bases at V and 2 bases at J, with 3 bases between the two ends. Germline lookup yields CDR1 SQVTM and CDR2 ANQGSEA. CDR3 nucleotide sequence: TGCAGCGTTGTAGCTGGAAACACCATATATTTT. Encoded protein: CSVVAGNTIYF.

The gene calls are TRBV6-5 and TRBJ1-1; 9 bases align to TRBD1. Losses at the gene ends were 7 bases for V and 4 bases for J; bases not matched to a gene: 10. CDR1 and CDR2 from the germline V gene are MNHEY and SVGAGI. CDR3 size: 15 residues. CDR3 sequence reads: CASKHPDRGGTEAFF. DNA for the CDR3: TGTGCCAGCAAACATCCGGACAGGGGCGGCACTGAAGCTTTCTTT.

This clonotype came up a few times. The chain employs TRBV19 and TRBJ2-7; 7 positions agree with TRBD1. The CDR3 is 17 residues long. CDR1 and CDR2 (germline): LNHDA, SQIVND (reference sequence). V gave up 5 bases and J gave up 0 bases; unmatched junction bases: 13. In nucleotides, the CDR3 is TGTGCCAGTAGTCCTAGCCGTGGCAGGGGGAGCTCCTACGAGCAGTACTTC. Translating it yields CASSPSRGRGSSYEQYF.